This is a list of T cell receptor beta chains from one sample in a study of shared clonotypes between healthy human individuals. This table comes from immunoSEQ multiplex PCR, and its TCRdb copy is limited to in-frame clones, with some not included. The table shows over 1.4 million clones, with 95% to 97% occurring only once. Sequencing was carried out using naive CD4+ T cells sorted from blood. The receptors originated from a young man in good health. Both conserved end residues are part of each CDR3. Each record gives: J gene, V gene, CDR3 protein.

j_call: TRBJ1-6
v_call: TRBV11-3
cdr3_aa: CASSFRRDSPLHF

j_call: TRBJ2-7
v_call: TRBV9
cdr3_aa: CASSERGDPRENPYEQYF

j_call: TRBJ1-4
v_call: TRBV14
cdr3_aa: CASSQALRDREGEKLFF

j_call: TRBJ1-1
v_call: TRBV7-9
cdr3_aa: CASSSNLAGTEAFF

j_call: TRBJ1-1
v_call: TRBV6-1
cdr3_aa: CASGLEGWVAFF

j_call: TRBJ1-2
v_call: TRBV5-1
cdr3_aa: CASNFLGTENYGYTF

j_call: TRBJ2-7
v_call: TRBV19
cdr3_aa: CASSPGGFYEQYF

j_call: TRBJ2-5
v_call: TRBV5-1
cdr3_aa: CASSAGTVLQETQYF

j_call: TRBJ2-1
v_call: TRBV19
cdr3_aa: CASSIALAGPGWEQFF

j_call: TRBJ2-3
v_call: TRBV18
cdr3_aa: CASSLMPGLAGGRASTDTQYF

j_call: TRBJ1-1
v_call: TRBV5-6
cdr3_aa: CASSLVDRNTEAFF

j_call: TRBJ2-6
v_call: TRBV15
cdr3_aa: CATSRVLSASGANVLTF

j_call: TRBJ1-1
v_call: TRBV30
cdr3_aa: CAWSLKGGSTEAFF

j_call: TRBJ2-2
v_call: TRBV7-2
cdr3_aa: CASSLRTGPGELFF

j_call: TRBJ1-1
v_call: TRBV18
cdr3_aa: CASSTQLSGNTEAFF

j_call: TRBJ2-3
v_call: TRBV6-1
cdr3_aa: CASSARRRAPTDTQYF

j_call: TRBJ2-1
v_call: TRBV6-5
cdr3_aa: CASSYGSGLAINEQFF

j_call: TRBJ2-1
v_call: TRBV5-1
cdr3_aa: CASSTDVRNNEQFF

j_call: TRBJ2-7
v_call: TRBV5-1
cdr3_aa: CASSSSGGNYEQYF

j_call: TRBJ1-1
v_call: TRBV10-1
cdr3_aa: CASSSRQGAYGTEAFF

j_call: TRBJ2-5
v_call: TRBV5-1
cdr3_aa: CASSLGHEETQYF

j_call: TRBJ1-1
v_call: TRBV7-9
cdr3_aa: CASSSEHSGAFF

j_call: TRBJ2-1
v_call: TRBV5-1
cdr3_aa: CASSFGLAGVNEQFF

j_call: TRBJ2-7
v_call: TRBV27
cdr3_aa: CASSLSGGGPYEQYF

j_call: TRBJ2-5
v_call: TRBV18
cdr3_aa: CASSPPSREVWETQYF

j_call: TRBJ2-2
v_call: TRBV18
cdr3_aa: CASSPSVEGTGELFF

j_call: TRBJ2-1
v_call: TRBV5-4
cdr3_aa: CASSLPGLEVGNEQFF